This TCR beta chain appears in the sequencing data of a study of CD8+ T cells in alopecia areata. Whole-study context: The SALT score measured affected scalp surface percentage in treated patients.

This clone has only a few counts. What it binds is not known. General study results and limits: Clonality was higher in lesional than normal scalp, especially in alopecia totalis/universalis.

cDNA serving as the sequencing template came from extracted, reverse transcribed RNA. Some clones are missing from TCRdb's copy, which holds only in-frame ones; the method was immunoSEQ multiplex PCR. The profile covers around 180,000 clones, with roughly 60% appearing a single time and around 0.92% taken by the ten largest. Treatment: oral pan-JAK inhibitor, 5-10 mg twice daily. Specimens obtained from alopecia areata patients comprised lesional scalp punch biopsies and peripheral blood. Here the sequenced sample was CD4+ T cells sorted from blood, taken at week 24, from a patient treated with tofacitinib. The receptor was derived from a human donor with alopecia areata.

CDR3 coding DNA: TGTGCCAGCAGCGCCGGACCAAATTCACCCCTCCACTTT. Translating gives CASSAGPNSPLHF. The gene calls are TRBV9 and TRBJ1-6; D call uncertain. The germline gives CDR1 SGDLS, CDR2 YYNGEE. The CDR3 runs to 13 residues. Trimming left V 3 bases short and J 7 bases short, with 8 bases between.